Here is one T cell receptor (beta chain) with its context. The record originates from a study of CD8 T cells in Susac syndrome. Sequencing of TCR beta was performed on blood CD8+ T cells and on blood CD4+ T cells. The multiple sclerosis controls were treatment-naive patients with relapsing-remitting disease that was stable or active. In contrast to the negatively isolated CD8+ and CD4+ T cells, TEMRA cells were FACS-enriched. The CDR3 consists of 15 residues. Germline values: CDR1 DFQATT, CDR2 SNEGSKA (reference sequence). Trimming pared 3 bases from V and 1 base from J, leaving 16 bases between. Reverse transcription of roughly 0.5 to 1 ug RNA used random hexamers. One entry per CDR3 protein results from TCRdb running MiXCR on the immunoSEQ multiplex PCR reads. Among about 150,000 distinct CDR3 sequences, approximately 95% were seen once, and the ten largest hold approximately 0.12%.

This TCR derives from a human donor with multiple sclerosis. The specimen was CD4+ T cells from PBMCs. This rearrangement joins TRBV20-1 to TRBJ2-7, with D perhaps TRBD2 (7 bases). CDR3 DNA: TGCAGTGCTAGTGGAGAAAGCGGGACATCCTACGAGCAGTACTTC. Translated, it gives CSASGESGTSYEQYF.